The clone carrying this T cell receptor (beta chain) was seen more than once but under ten times. As yet, its antigen is unknown. V shed 2 bases and J shed 1 base, with 18 bases lying between them. The CDR3 runs to 19 residues. MiXCR, run by TCRdb on the reads, gives a single entry per CDR3 protein. The table records approximately 270,000 distinct CDR3 sequences, 20% to 25% of them present only once. This sample was taken from a study of T cell repertoires in cytomegalovirus infection. The chain carries TRBV12-3 or TRBV12-4 and TRBJ2-6; tentative D call: TRBD2 (6 bases). The sequence came from a human donor in good health (CMV status not recorded). Some clones in this sample may be carry-over from other donors' samples. This specimen was cultured PBMCs, taken from culture after CMV antigen stimulation. The CDR3 here is CASSLRGSGRSSGANVLTF. In DNA form, the CDR3 reads TGTGCCAGCAGTTTAAGGGGTAGCGGACGTAGTTCTGGGGCCAACGTCCTGACTTTC.